The clone carrying this T cell receptor (beta chain) was recorded a few times. What it binds is not known. This specimen belongs to a study of cytomegalovirus exposure and HLA in healthy donors. Primers for the PCR totalled 60 Vbeta and 13 Jbeta. Original data processing: Among the unique TCR beta chains that a later analysis counted, around 82 million in all, 10 million to 13 million were shared. Measured with immunoSEQ multiplex PCR; TCRdb has only the in-frame clones, and not every one. V and J calls and clone size are copied from that table; D and trimming were computed from the DNA. The table has approximately 200,000 clones, 79% seen once. Germline CDR1 and CDR2: SGHKS and YYEKEE (reference sequence). V lost 4 bases and J 5 bases, leaving 9 bases between the germline ends. This CDR3 is built from 12 residues. Donors had nominal health at sampling but likely had unrecorded immune exposures. Study-wide points: A previous analysis found most TCR beta V segments productive roughly 87% or roughly 30% of the time. Association of a missense DCLRE1C variant with TCR beta V- and J-gene trimming was reported in a later analysis.

The rearrangement joins TRBV5-5 to TRBJ1-1; D unclear. The specimen was PBMCs. The receptor's source is a woman in her late teens or twenties in good health and CMV-seronegative. The CDR3 DNA reads TGTGCCAGCAGCCCCCAACAGACTGAAGCTTTCTTT. This sequence encodes CASSPQQTEAFF.